This paragraph reports one T cell receptor (beta chain). Its antigen is not identified. The data are from a study of CD8 T cells in ankylosing spondylitis. Construction of TCR beta libraries was performed using quantitative 5'-RACE with molecular barcodes. TCRdb re-called the 5' RACE reads with MiXCR, one entry per CDR3 protein. This sample has 290,000 or so distinct CDR3 sequences, with about 20% found just once. Study conclusions and caveats: Disease-associated clonotypes exhibited CD8+ identity and were relatively infrequent in peripheral blood. From matched ankylosing spondylitis synovial fluid, disease-linked clones were reportedly recovered at significantly enriched levels. Ankylosing spondylitis blood seemed to carry a telltale TCR beta motif made of several highly homologous variants.

Germline-derived CDR1 and CDR2 are KGHSH and LQKENI. CDR3 length: 14 residues. The V gene lost 6 bases and the J gene lost 2 bases, with 14 bases spanning the gap. The material sequenced was blood, either unsorted or a sorted T cell fraction (not recorded which). This clonotype originated in a female donor with ankylosing spondylitis or in good health (not recorded which). The V call is TRBV18, the J call TRBJ2-7, with D possibly being TRBD1 (5 bases). As DNA, the CDR3 is TGTGCCAGCTCTCCGACAGTCCCAACCTACGAGCAGTACTTC. It specifies CASSPTVPTYEQYF.